This TCR beta chain emerged from a study of identical twins (dated by TCRdb to the mid-2010s). Context from the whole study: To test whether fetal clonotypes persist, the study used deep sequencing on TCR alpha and beta repertoires from monozygotic twins, unrelated adults of various ages, and cord blood. To rule out contamination, the twin experiments were replicated at different times with different library preparation protocols.

On this clonotype itself: Its antigen is not yet known. No clone much larger than this one lies a single base away; base qualities are absent.

Receptor libraries were prepared by 5' RACE. The sequencing machine was an Illumina HiSeq 2000. Template switching added a universal primer binding site, and the final cDNA carried a unique molecular identifier that allowed TCR cDNA molecules to be counted accurately. Specific primers in the conserved constant-segment region were used to synthesize first-strand cDNA for TCR alpha and beta chains. To control for contamination, each cDNA library was double barcoded with a SMART-Mk sample barcode plus Illumina barcodes. Two successive PCR steps introduced TruSeq adapter sequences along with Illumina sample barcodes. Sequencing of the TCR alpha and beta cDNA libraries was done on the Illumina HiSeq platform using custom primers. The source study handled its data this way. MiGEC was used to process raw reads and extract unique molecular identifiers, and MiXCR was used to find CDR3 positions. For each individual, recombination models were inferred using an EM algorithm with the repgenHMM and IGoR tools. Shared clonotypes were analyzed with the tcR package in R, and sharing was normalized by the product of cloneset sizes. Out-of-frame nonproductive sequences were analyzed to study raw recombination free of thymic and clonal selection effects. TCRdb applied fastp at Q25 and MiXCR to the public reads, then kept only in-frame beta chains. Every CDR3 protein is listed once, alongside the most common genes and DNA of its rows. These V and J calls rely on TCRdb rather than the paper's analysis. This sample has around 490,000 distinct CDR3 sequences in its table, and approximately 16% of those were observed once. Together, the top ten hold about 0.47% of the sample.

Trimming takes 4 bases off V and 7 bases off J; junction bases not matched to a gene: 13. The germline V gene supplies CDR1 SGHAT and CDR2 FQNNGV. Spanning cysteine to phenylalanine, the CDR3 consists of 18 amino acids. The sequence is cut down to CDR3 DNA, 54 bases in frame from base 1. Results and caveats for the whole study, not just this receptor: Compared with coincidental sharing between unrelated individuals, out-of-frame TCR alpha sequences shared between twins showed an excess of sequences with low generation probability. Out-of-frame TCR alpha sharing in monozygotic twins was systematically underestimated by recombination models, whereas sharing between unrelated individuals was in agreement with the recombination models. Zero-insertion analyses could be partly confounded by invariant T cells such as MAIT and iNKT, though diverse VJ usage argued against such confounding for most clonotypes. A weaker excess of twin sharing was found in beta out-of-frame sequences because the signal-to-noise ratio was lowered by fewer shared sequences. Fewer insertions were carried by abundant cord blood beta clonotypes, a similar but weaker trend appeared in young adult naive repertoires, and no such trend appeared in memory repertoires. Because the same donors could not be followed over many years, conclusions were based on cross-sectional statistical analysis.

All donors were healthy Caucasians. The twin cohort comprised three pairs of female monozygotic twins, all aged about 18 to 29 years. Positive isolation kits from Invitrogen were used to isolate the CD4+ and CD8+ T cell populations. These same records also appear under a second study, on yellow fever vaccine responses in identical twins. The second study reports: According to the authors, the vaccine-induced T cell response in identical twins seemed to be partly convergent and partly specific to each individual. In identical twins, the study followed T cell clones that responded to the vaccine with precision.

The receptor was derived from a woman aged 18-35 years in good health. Sequencing was done on a sample of CD4+ T cells sorted from blood. The rearranged segments are TRBV11-2 and TRBJ2-1, with 13 bases matching TRBD2. The CDR3 here reads CASSSLIRTSGGSNEQFF. The nucleotide sequence reads TGTGCCAGCAGCTCCCTAATTAGGACTAGCGGGGGCTCGAATGAGCAGTTCTTC.